A single T cell receptor (beta chain) is shown here with its context. The target antigen is unknown. Distinct nucleotide sequences in the sample also encode this CDR3. TCRdb keeps only in-frame clones here, not all; method: immunoSEQ multiplex PCR. This sample carries around 340,000 clones, about 88% of them seen once, and the ten largest clones take around 6.1%. The sample is drawn from a study of Ad26.COV2.S vaccination and SARS-CoV-2 variants. Study information: The vaccine Ad26.COV2.S was put into the muscle once, or twice with 56 days between.

General study results and limits: Following vaccination, spike-specific CD8+ and CD4+ T cell responses reportedly exhibited substantial breadth. Measures of TCR breadth and depth may have fallen short of total T cell responses.

From germline, CDR1 is SGDLS and CDR2 YYNGEE. V was clipped by 0 bases and J by 7 bases, with 8 bases between them. This CDR3 is built from 13 residues. Treatment: 15 to 20 received Ad26.COV2.S at low or high dose, single or two shots; about 5 received placebo; per-sample allocation not given. On day 63 after the first injection, vaccine and placebo recipients gave samples. The study used a vaccine consisting of an Ad26 vector that expressed Wuhan-strain SARS-CoV-2 spike. The source material was peripheral blood, sampled in a trial of Ad26.COV2.S vaccine versus placebo. The chain links TRBV9 to TRBJ1-5; weak D call: TRBD1 (5 bases). This TCR derives from a person between 18 and 60 years old who received the Ad26.COV2.S COVID-19 vaccine or a placebo. The DNA of the CDR3 is TGTGCCAGCAGCGTAGGGGAGGGGCAGCCCCAGCATTTT. This codes for CASSVGEGQPQHF.